The 20 T cell receptor beta chains given below trace back to one sample, sequenced in a study of regulatory T cells in long-lasting Graves disease. As for time point: newly diagnosed GD, antithyroid drugs for less than 3 months. The authors made the TCR library using RNA they extracted from PBMCs. TCR beta libraries were built with iRepertoire HTBI primers and Arm-PCR of CDR3 regions. TCRdb re-analysed the multiplex PCR reads in MiXCR, keeping a single row per CDR3 protein. The table includes around 420,000 distinct CDR3 sequences, approximately 15% detected once. A further study also used this sample, focusing on T cells in Graves' hyperthyroidism and ophthalmopathy.

The specimen comprised peripheral blood mononuclear cells (PBMCs), sampled at new diagnosis, from a patient treated with antithyroid drugs. Receptor source: a woman between 40 and 50 years old with Graves disease.

The rearrangement uses TRBV7-3 and TRBJ2-3; 11 bases agree with TRBD1. The germline gives CDR1 SGHTA, CDR2 FQGTGA. The CDR3 has 14 residues. The V and J ends lost 5 bases and 5 bases, in that order; junction bases with no gene match: 3. The CDR3 sequence is CASSQGQGVDTQYF. The CDR3 DNA follows: TGTGCCAGCAGCCAGGGACAGGGGGTAGATACGCAGTATTTT. Full variable domain (rest looked up from reference TRBV7-3 and TRBJ2-3): GAGVSQTPSNKVTEKGKYVELRCDPISGHTALYWYRQSLGQGPEFLIYFQGTGAADDSGLPNDRFFAVRPEGSVSTLKIQRTERGDSAVYLCASSQGQGVDTQYFGPGTRLTVL.

Ten or more counts support this clonotype. This chain joins TRBV28 and TRBJ1-6; D is unresolved. Trimming left V 3 bases short and J 0 bases short, with 18 bases between. The CDR3 has 19 residues. CDR1 MDHEN and CDR2 SYDVKM come from the germline V gene. The CDR3 region has the DNA TGTGCCAGCAGTTTTCCCTCAAGGGAAGGAAGCTCCTATAATTCACCCCTCCACTTT. It specifies CASSFPSREGSSYNSPLHF.

The table lists this clonotype with a few counts. This chain connects TRBV20-1 to TRBJ2-3; 9 bases are shared with TRBD2. From germline, CDR1 is DFQATT and CDR2 SNEGSKA (reference sequence). V was pared by 1 base and J by 4 bases, with 6 bases of the junction left unmatched. CDR3 length: 15 residues. CDR3 sequence reads: CSARVAGGPPDTQYF. The CDR3 nucleotides read TGCAGTGCTAGAGTGGCGGGAGGGCCTCCAGATACGCAGTATTTT.

In its sample, this clonotype was seen many times. The rearrangement uses TRBV2 and TRBJ1-3, with 7 bases identical to TRBD1. There are 13 residues in the CDR3. The V gene's germline CDR1 is SNHLY and CDR2 FYNNEI. The V segment lost 6 bases and the J segment 4 bases; nucleotides outside the gene matches: 3. CDR3 loop: CASSRDSGNTIYF. CDR3 DNA: TGTGCCAGCAGCAGGGACAGCGGAAACACCATATATTTT.

In its sample, this clonotype was seen many times. The V gene is TRBV11-2, the J gene TRBJ2-1, with D perhaps assigned TRBD1 or TRBD2 (5 bases each). In germline, CDR1 is SGHAT, CDR2 FQNNGV. This CDR3 is 14 amino acids long. V lost 3 bases, J lost 5 bases, and 11 bases lay in between. CDR3 DNA sequence: TGTGCCAGCAGCTTTACGGGACGTAACAATGAGCAGTTCTTC. This sequence encodes CASSFTGRNNEQFF.

This chain connects TRBV5-6 to TRBJ2-7; D ambiguous. Per the germline V gene, CDR1 is SGHDT and CDR2 is YYEEEE. This CDR3 has 11 amino acids. V shed 0 bases and J shed 8 bases, with 6 bases lying between them. CDR3 nucleotides: TGTGCCAGCAGCTTGGGTAACCAGCAGTACTTC. Its translation is CASSLGNQQYF. The whole variable domain, filled in from reference TRBV5-6 and TRBJ2-7, reads DAGVTQSPTHLIKTRGQQVTLRCSPKSGHDTVSWYQQALGQGPQFIFQYYEEEERQRGNFPDRFSGHQFPNYSSELNVNALLLGDSALYLCASSLGNQQYFGPGTRLTVT.

This clonotype was seen a handful of times. The chain is built from TRBV7-2 and TRBJ2-7; 13 bases fit TRBD2. The CDR3 runs 14 residues. Germline V gene sequence: CDR1 SGHTA, CDR2 FQGNSA. V lost 4 bases to trimming and J lost 4 bases; unmatched junction nucleotides: 1. CDR3 protein: CASSSTSGRYEQYF. CDR3 coding DNA: TGTGCCAGCAGCTCGACTAGCGGGAGGTACGAGCAGTACTTC.

There are a few counts of this clonotype. This may stem from a read error, because a much larger clone lies one nucleotide away. For the CDR3, the DNA is TGTGCCAGCAGTGCGGGCGGGGAGCTGTTTTTT. Protein sequence: CASSAGGELFF. The chain couples TRBV27 to TRBJ2-2, with a tentative D call TRBD2 (5 bases). The ends were cut back, 5 bases at V and 7 bases at J, with 5 bases in the middle. The CDR3 spans 11 residues. The germline V gene has CDR1 MNHEY and CDR2 SMNVEV (reference sequence).

This clonotype was recorded at least ten times. This chain uses TRBV7-2 with TRBJ2-3; possible D gene TRBD2, 5 bases. CDR3 length: 17 residues. Germline assignment: CDR1 SGHTA and CDR2 FQGNSA. Trimming removed 4 bases at V and 1 base at J, with 18 bases between. Written as DNA, the CDR3 is TGTGCCAGCAGCTGGCCCGGAGGCCCCCATGGCACAGATACGCAGTATTTT. This sequence encodes CASSWPGGPHGTDTQYF.

The rearrangement joins TRBV19 to TRBJ2-1; D is possibly TRBD1 (7 bases). CDR1 LNHDA and CDR2 SQIVND come from the germline V gene (reference sequence). V lost 3 bases to trimming and J lost 3 bases, with 12 bases between them. This CDR3 comprises 15 residues. The CDR3 bases are TGTGCCAGTAGTATCCCAGGGGGGCTCTACAATGAGCAGTTCTTC. Its protein is CASSIPGGLYNEQFF.

This clonotype was found many times. The chain couples TRBV11-3 to TRBJ2-1; 14 nucleotides line up with TRBD2. Per germline, CDR1 SGHNT and CDR2 YENEEA. V was clipped by 5 bases and J by 1 base; unmatched bases: 10. The CDR3 contains 19 residues. As DNA, the CDR3 is TGTGCCAGCAGCCCCCCCGGGACTAGCGGGAGTGTGTCCTACAATGAGCAGTTCTTC. This sequence encodes CASSPPGTSGSVSYNEQFF.

This clonotype was observed at least ten times. The rearrangement uses TRBV11-2 and TRBJ2-5; 9 nucleotides align to TRBD2. The J call is in doubt because the DNA end fits TRBJ2-1 better. The CDR3 is made up of 14 amino acids. The germline V gene has CDR1 SGHAT and CDR2 FQNNGV. CDR3: CASSSSGTYNEQFF. The CDR3 bases are TGTGCCAGCAGCTCTAGCGGGACCTACAATGAGCAGTTCTTC.

This clonotype was seen a handful of times. The chain is built from TRBV4-1 and TRBJ1-2; D call uncertain. Trimming left V 3 bases short and J 0 bases short, with 5 bases between. This CDR3 spans 13 amino acids. Germline V lookup: CDR1 MGHRA, CDR2 YSYEKL. The CDR3 region is CASSQGPNYGYTF. CDR3 sequence (DNA): TGCGCCAGCAGCCAGGGTCCTAACTATGGCTACACCTTC.

With regard to this clonotype: A much larger clonotype is one base distant, so this may be a read error. This CDR3 reads CASIPDWREGNIQYF. Here the CDR3 DNA reads TGTGCCAGCATTCCTGATTGGCGGGAGGGGAACATTCAGTACTTC. The V and J genes are TRBV12-3 or TRBV12-4 and TRBJ2-4, with 9 bases fitting TRBD2. With V trimmed by 7 bases and J by 7 bases, 11 bases remained unmatched. This CDR3 contains 15 residues.

The chain uses TRBV19 and TRBJ1-1; D uncertain. The CDR3 extends over 13 amino acids. V lost 3 bases, J lost 0 bases, and 5 bases lay in between. Per the germline V gene, CDR1 is LNHDA and CDR2 is SQIVND (reference sequence). The CDR3 spells CASSILMNTEAFF. Written as DNA, the CDR3 is TGTGCCAGTAGTATTCTTATGAACACTGAAGCTTTCTTT.

The chain uses TRBV6-2 or TRBV6-3 and TRBJ2-7; 10 bases fit TRBD1. This CDR3 is built from 16 residues. V lost 5 bases, J lost 3 bases, and 10 bases stayed unmatched. Germline V gene data show CDR1 as MNHEY and CDR2 as SVGEGT. For the CDR3, the DNA is TGTGCCAGCAGTCAGACGGACAGGGGGAACCTCTACGAGCAGTACTTC. It translates to CASSQTDRGNLYEQYF.

This clonotype has a count of ten or more. The V call is TRBV27, the J call TRBJ2-2; 13 nucleotides match TRBD2. Germline values: CDR1 MNHEY, CDR2 SMNVEV (reference sequence). V dropped 5 bases and J dropped 7; count of bases not matched to a gene: 7. The CDR3 has 16 residues. CDR3 sequence (DNA): TGTGCCAGCAGTCCAAGGACTAGCGGGAGTTACGGGGAGCTGTTTTTT. Translating it yields CASSPRTSGSYGELFF.

About this clonotype: This may stem from a read error, because a much larger clone lies one nucleotide away. This chain joins TRBV6-2 or TRBV6-3 and TRBJ2-3; D may match TRBD1 or TRBD2 (6 bases each). The CDR3 contains 13 residues. Germline values: CDR1 MNHEY, CDR2 SVGEGT. The V end was cut by 6 bases, the J end by 5 bases, with 12 bases between. The CDR3 region is CASRDGGIDTQYF. CDR3 bases: TGTGCCAGCAGGGACGGGGGCATAGATACGCAGTATTTT.

The V call is TRBV12-3 or TRBV12-4, the J call TRBJ1-1, with a possible D match to TRBD1 (5 bases). Trimming pared 7 bases from V and 1 base from J, leaving 13 bases between. The length of the CDR3 is 14 residues. CDR3 in DNA: TGTGCCAGCAACCCCCGGGACGGGAACACTGAAGCTTTCTTT. This translates into CASNPRDGNTEAFF.

There are many counts of this clonotype. The CDR3 DNA follows: TGTGCCAGCAGCTTGAGGTCCGTAAACACTGAAGCTTTCTTT. This translates into CASSLRSVNTEAFF. This sequence joins TRBV11-3 and TRBJ1-1; no firm D call. CDR1 and CDR2 (germline): SGHNT, YENEEA. CDR3 length: 14 amino acids. Between the trimmed V and J ends, which lost 3 bases and 2 bases, there was a span of 10 bases.